This T cell receptor beta chain was profiled in a study of T cell responses to AZD1222 COVID-19 vaccine. Study findings and constraints: Among the donors, most were white British and more were female, and clonal diversity was possibly underestimated.

This CDR3 is 14 amino acids long. CDR1 is SEHNR and CDR2 is FQNEAQ in the germline V gene (reference sequence). V gave up 1 base and J gave up 6 bases; unmatched junction bases: 5. Some clones are missing from TCRdb's copy, which holds only in-frame ones; the method was immunoSEQ multiplex PCR. The sample holds some 31,000 clones, about 93% seen once. On this clone: The antigen remains unidentified.

The receptor was isolated from an adult in good health. The sequences come from peripheral blood, collected on day 0 of AZD1222 vaccination. V and J are TRBV7-9 and TRBJ2-7; TRBD1 matches at 8 bases. This CDR3 reads CASSLGPGGGEQYF. The CDR3 nucleotides are TGTGCCAGCAGCTTAGGTCCAGGGGGCGGCGAGCAGTACTTC.